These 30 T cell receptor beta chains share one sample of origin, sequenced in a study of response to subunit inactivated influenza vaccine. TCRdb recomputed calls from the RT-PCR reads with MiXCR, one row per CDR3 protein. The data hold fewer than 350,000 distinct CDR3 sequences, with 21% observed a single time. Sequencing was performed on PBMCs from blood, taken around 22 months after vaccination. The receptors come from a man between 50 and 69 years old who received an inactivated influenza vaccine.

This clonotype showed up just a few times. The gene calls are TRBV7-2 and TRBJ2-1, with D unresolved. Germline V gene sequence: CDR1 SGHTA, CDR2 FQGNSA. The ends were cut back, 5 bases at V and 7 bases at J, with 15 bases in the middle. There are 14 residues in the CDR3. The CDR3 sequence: CASSPDNARNEQFF. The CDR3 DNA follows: TGTGCCAGCAGCCCCGACAATGCGAGAAATGAGCAGTTCTTC.

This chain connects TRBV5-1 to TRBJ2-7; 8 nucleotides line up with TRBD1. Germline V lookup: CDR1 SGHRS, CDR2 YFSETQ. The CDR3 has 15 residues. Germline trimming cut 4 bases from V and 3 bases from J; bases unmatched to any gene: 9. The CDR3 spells CASSQRTGNLYEQYF. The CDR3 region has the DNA TGCGCCAGCAGCCAACGGACAGGGAATCTCTACGAGCAGTACTTC.

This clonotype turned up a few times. The CDR3 spells CASSIGPGPQHF. Written as DNA, the CDR3 is TGTGCCAGTAGTATAGGTCCCGGGCCCCAGCATTTT. The J gene is TRBJ1-5, the V gene TRBV19; D unresolved. V dropped 1 base and J dropped 9 bases, with 7 bases sitting between them. The V gene's germline CDR1 is LNHDA and CDR2 SQIVND (reference sequence). The CDR3 spans 12 residues.

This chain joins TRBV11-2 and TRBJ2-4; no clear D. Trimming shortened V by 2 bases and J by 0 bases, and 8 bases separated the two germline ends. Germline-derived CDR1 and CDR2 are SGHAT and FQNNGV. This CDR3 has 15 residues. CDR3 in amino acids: CASSLHNIAKNIQYF. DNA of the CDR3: TGTGCCAGCAGCTTACACAATATAGCCAAAAACATTCAGTACTTC.

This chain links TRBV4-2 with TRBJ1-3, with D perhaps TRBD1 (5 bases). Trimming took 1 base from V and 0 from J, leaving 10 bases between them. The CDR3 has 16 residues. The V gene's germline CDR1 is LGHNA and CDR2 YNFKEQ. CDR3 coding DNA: TGTGCCAGCAGCCAAGTCTCCGGGGGCTCTGGAAACACCATATATTTT. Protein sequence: CASSQVSGGSGNTIYF.

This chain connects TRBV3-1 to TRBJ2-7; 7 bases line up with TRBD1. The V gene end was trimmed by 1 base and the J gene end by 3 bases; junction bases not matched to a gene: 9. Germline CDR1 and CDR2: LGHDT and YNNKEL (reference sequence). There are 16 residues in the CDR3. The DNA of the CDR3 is TGTGCCAGCAGCCAAGGAGAAACAGGGGCGGGCTACGAGCAGTACTTC. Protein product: CASSQGETGAGYEQYF.

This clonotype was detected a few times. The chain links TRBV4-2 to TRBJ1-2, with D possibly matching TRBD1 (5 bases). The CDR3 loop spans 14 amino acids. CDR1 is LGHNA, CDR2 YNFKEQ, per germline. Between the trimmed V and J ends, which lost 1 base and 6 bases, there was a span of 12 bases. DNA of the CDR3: TGTGCCAGCAGCCAAGGTAACTGGGACGATGGCTACACCTTC. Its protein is CASSQGNWDDGYTF.

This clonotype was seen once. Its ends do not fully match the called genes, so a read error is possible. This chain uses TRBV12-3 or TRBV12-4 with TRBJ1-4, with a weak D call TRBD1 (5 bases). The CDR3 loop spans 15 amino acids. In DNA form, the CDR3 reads TGTGCCAGCCGTCCAATGGGACTGAACAATGAAAGACTGTTTTTT. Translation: CASRPMGLNNERLFF.

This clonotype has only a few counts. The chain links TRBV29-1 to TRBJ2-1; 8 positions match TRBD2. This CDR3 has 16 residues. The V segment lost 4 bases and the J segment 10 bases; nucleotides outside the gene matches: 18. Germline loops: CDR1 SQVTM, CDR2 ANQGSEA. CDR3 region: CSVGGVLSGGSREQFF. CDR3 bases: TGCAGCGTTGGAGGAGTTCTGAGCGGGGGTTCTAGAGAGCAGTTCTTC.

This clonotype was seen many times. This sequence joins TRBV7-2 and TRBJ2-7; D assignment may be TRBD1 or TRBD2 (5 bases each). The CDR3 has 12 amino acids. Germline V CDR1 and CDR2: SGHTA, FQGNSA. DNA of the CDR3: TGTGCGAGTCGCCGGGGACGGTACGAGCAGTACTTC. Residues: CASRRGRYEQYF.

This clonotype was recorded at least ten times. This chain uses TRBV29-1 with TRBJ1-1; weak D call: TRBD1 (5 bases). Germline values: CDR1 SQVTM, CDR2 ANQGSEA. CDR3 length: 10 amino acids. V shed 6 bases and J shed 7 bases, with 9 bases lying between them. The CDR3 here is CSVGPIEAFF. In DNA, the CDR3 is TGCAGCGTGGGGCCAATTGAAGCTTTCTTT.

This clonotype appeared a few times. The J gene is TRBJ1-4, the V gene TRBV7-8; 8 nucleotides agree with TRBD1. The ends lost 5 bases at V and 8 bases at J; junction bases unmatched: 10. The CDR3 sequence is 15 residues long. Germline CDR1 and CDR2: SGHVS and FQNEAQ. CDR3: CASSPMTGEGEKLFF. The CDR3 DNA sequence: TGTGCCAGCAGCCCCATGACAGGGGAGGGGGAAAAACTGTTTTTT.

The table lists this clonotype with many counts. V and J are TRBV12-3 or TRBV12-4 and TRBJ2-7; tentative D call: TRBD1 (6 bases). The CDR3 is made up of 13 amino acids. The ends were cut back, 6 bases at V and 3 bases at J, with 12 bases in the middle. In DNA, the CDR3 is TGTGCCAGCAGGGACAGAGGAAGCTACGAGCAGTACTTC. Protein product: CASRDRGSYEQYF.

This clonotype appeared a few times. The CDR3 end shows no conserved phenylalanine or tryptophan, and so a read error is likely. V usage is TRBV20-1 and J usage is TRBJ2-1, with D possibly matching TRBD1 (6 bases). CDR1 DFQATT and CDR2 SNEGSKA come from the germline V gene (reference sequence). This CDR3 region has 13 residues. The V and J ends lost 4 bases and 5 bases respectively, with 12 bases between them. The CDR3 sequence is CSAKKGQDNEQFL. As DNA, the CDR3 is TGCAGTGCTAAAAAGGGACAAGACAATGAGCAGTTCCTC.

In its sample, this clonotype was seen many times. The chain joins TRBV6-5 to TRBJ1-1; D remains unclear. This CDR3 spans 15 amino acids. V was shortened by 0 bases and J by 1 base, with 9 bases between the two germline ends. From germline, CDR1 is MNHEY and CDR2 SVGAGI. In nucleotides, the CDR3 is TGTGCCAGCAGTTACTCGCCCGCAGCGAACACTGAAGCTTTCTTT. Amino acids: CASSYSPAANTEAFF.

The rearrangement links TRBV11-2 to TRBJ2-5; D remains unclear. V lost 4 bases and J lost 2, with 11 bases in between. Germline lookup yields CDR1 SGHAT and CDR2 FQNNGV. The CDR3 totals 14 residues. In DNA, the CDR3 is TGTGCCAGCAGCTCACTGGCGTTTCAAGAGACCCAGTACTTC. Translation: CASSSLAFQETQYF.

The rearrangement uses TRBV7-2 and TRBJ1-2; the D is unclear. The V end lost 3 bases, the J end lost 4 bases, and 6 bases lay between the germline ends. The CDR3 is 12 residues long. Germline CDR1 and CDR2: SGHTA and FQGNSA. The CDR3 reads CASSFTRYGYTF. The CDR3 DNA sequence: TGTGCCAGCAGCTTTACGCGCTATGGCTACACCTTC.

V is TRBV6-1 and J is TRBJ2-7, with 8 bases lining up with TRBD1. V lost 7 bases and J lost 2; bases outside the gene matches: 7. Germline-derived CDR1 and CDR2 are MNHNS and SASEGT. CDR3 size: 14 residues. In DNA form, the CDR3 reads TGTGCCAGCAATAGGGACAGGCCCCCCTACGAGCAGTACTTC. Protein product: CASNRDRPPYEQYF.

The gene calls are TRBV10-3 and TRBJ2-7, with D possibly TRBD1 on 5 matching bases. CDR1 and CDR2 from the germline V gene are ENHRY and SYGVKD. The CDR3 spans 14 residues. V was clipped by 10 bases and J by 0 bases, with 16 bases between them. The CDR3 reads CATGAVEVSYEQYF. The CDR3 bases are TGTGCCACTGGGGCAGTTGAGGTCTCCTACGAGCAGTACTTC.

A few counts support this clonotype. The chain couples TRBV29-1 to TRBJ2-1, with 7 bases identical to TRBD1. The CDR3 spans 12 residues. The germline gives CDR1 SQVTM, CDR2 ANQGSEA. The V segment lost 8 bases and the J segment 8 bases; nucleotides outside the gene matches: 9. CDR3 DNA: TGCAGCCCAATGGTAGGGGGCTATGAGCAGTTCTTC. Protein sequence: CSPMVGGYEQFF.

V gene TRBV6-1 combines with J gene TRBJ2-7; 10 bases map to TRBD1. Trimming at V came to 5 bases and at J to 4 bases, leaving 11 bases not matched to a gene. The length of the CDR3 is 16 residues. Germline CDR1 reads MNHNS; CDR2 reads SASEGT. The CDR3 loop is CASSPSGTGVPYEQYF. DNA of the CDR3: TGTGCCAGCAGTCCCTCCGGGACAGGGGTTCCATACGAGCAGTACTTC.

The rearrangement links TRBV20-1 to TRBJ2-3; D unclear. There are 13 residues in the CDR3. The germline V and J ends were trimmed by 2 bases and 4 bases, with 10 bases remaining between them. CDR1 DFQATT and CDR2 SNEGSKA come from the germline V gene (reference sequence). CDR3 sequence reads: CSARRSSADTQYF. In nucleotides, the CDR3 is TGCAGTGCTAGAAGGAGTTCCGCAGATACGCAGTATTTT.

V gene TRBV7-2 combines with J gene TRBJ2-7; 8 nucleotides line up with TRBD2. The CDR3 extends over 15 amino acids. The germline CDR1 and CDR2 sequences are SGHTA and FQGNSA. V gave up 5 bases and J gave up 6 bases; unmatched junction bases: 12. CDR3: CASSLALSGMVEQYF. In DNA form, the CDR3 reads TGTGCCAGCAGCCTGGCCCTTAGCGGGATGGTCGAGCAGTACTTC.

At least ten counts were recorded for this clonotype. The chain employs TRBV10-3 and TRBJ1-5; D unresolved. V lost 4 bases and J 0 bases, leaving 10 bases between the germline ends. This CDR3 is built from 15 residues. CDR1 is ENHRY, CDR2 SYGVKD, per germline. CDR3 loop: CAISGSQYSNQPQHF. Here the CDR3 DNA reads TGTGCCATCAGTGGGAGTCAGTATAGCAATCAGCCCCAGCATTTT.

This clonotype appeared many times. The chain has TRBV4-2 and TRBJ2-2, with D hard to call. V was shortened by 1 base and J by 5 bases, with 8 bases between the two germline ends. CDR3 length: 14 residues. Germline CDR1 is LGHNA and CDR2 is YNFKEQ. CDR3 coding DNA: TGTGCCAGCAGCCAAGCCTATAGGACCGGGGAGCTGTTTTTT. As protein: CASSQAYRTGELFF.

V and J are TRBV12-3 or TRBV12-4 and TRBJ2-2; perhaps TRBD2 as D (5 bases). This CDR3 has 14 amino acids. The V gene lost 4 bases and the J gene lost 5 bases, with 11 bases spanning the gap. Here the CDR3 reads CASSWNRGTGELFF. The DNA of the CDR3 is TGTGCCAGCAGTTGGAACCGAGGGACCGGGGAGCTGTTTTTT.

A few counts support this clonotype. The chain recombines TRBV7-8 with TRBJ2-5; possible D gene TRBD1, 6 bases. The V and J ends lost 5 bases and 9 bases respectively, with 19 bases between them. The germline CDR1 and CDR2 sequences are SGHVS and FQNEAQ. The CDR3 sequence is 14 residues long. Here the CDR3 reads CASSGDIRAKAQYF. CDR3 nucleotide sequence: TGTGCCAGCAGCGGGGACATTCGGGCCAAGGCCCAGTACTTC.

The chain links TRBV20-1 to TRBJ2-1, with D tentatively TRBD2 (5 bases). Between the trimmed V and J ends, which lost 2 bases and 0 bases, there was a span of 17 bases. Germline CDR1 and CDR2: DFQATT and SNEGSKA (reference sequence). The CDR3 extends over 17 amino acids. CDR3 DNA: TGCAGTGCTAGACGGCGCGGGCCAGACCGCTCCTACAATGAGCAGTTCTTC. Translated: CSARRRGPDRSYNEQFF.

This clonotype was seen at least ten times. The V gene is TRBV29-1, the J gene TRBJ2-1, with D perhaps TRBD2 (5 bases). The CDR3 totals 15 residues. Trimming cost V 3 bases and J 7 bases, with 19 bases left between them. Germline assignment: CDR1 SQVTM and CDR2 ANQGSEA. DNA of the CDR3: TGCAGCGTTGATTATGAGGGAGTTTTTTATAATGAGCAGTTCTTC. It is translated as CSVDYEGVFYNEQFF.

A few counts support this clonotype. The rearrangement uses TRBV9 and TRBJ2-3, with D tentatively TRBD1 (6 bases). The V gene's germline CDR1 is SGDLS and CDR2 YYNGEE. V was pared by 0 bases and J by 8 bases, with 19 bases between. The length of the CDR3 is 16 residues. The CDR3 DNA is TGTGCCAGCAGCGTAGCGGGACAAGACCTTCCTGGTACGCAGTATTTT. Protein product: CASSVAGQDLPGTQYF.